One and the same sample provided the 13 T cell receptor beta chains below, sequenced in a study of response to subunit inactivated influenza vaccine. TCRdb analysed the RT-PCR reads with MiXCR anew, one entry per CDR3 protein. The table has hundreds of thousands of distinct CDR3 sequences, roughly 10% seen once. These sequences were also reported in another study, on T cells expressing NK-cell markers. That report notes: Researchers built TCR beta cDNA using 5'RACE template switching with UMIs.

This specimen consisted of PBMCs from blood, obtained on the day of vaccination. Receptors were obtained from a man aged 45-65 years who received an inactivated influenza vaccine.

The chain links TRBV15 to TRBJ2-1, with 7 bases lining up with TRBD1. Losses at the gene ends were 0 bases for V and 9 bases for J; bases not matched to a gene: 5. Per germline, CDR1 LNHNV and CDR2 YYDKDF (reference sequence). CDR3 length: 14 amino acids. The CDR3 region is CATSREGAGGEQFF. The CDR3 nucleotides are TGTGCCACCAGCAGAGAGGGGGCAGGGGGTGAGCAGTTCTTC.

This clonotype was recorded a few times. This chain uses TRBV4-2 with TRBJ2-3, with 12 nucleotides matching TRBD2. Losses at the gene ends were 2 bases for V and 0 bases for J; bases not matched to a gene: 3. The CDR3 has 17 residues. Germline CDR1 LGHNA, CDR2 YNFKEQ. The CDR3 DNA follows: TGTGCCAGCAGCCAACGGACTAGCGGGGATAGCACAGATACGCAGTATTTT. It specifies CASSQRTSGDSTDTQYF.

The genes are TRBV5-1 and TRBJ2-2; D possibly matches TRBD1 or TRBD2 (5 bases each). Deletions cut 2 bases from V and 6 bases from J, with 8 bases between. This CDR3 has 13 amino acids. Germline CDR1 reads SGHRS; CDR2 reads YFSETQ. For the CDR3, the DNA is TGCGCCAGCAGCTTAGGGGAGCCCGGGGAGCTGTTTTTT. As protein: CASSLGEPGELFF. Full variable domain (outside the CDR3, taken from reference TRBV5-1 and TRBJ2-2): KAGVTQTPRYLIKTRGQQVTLSCSPISGHRSVSWYQQTPGQGLQFLFEYFSETQRNKGNFPGRFSGRQFSNSRSEMNVSTLELGDSALYLCASSLGEPGELFFGEGSRLTVL.

V is TRBV18 and J is TRBJ2-2, with 9 bases fitting TRBD2. CDR1 KGHSH and CDR2 LQKENI come from the germline V gene. The CDR3 has 17 residues. V was clipped by 6 bases and J by 1 base; unmatched bases: 9. The CDR3 DNA reads as TGTGCCAGCTCCCAGAACAGCGGGAGGATGAACACCGGGGAGCTGTTTTTT. Its translation is CASSQNSGRMNTGELFF.

This clonotype was seen a handful of times. The chain joins TRBV6-1 to TRBJ2-7; D uncertain. The germline V gene has CDR1 MNHNS and CDR2 SASEGT. The CDR3 is 15 amino acids. The V end was cut by 6 bases, the J end by 0 bases, with 15 bases between. CDR3 bases: TGTGCCAGCAGGGCGGACGGTTCAGCCTCCTACGAGCAGTACTTC. This encodes CASRADGSASYEQYF.

The gene calls are TRBV11-2 and TRBJ2-1, with 13 bases fitting TRBD2. Per germline, CDR1 SGHAT and CDR2 FQNNGV. The V and J ends lost 5 bases and 4 bases, in that order; junction bases with no gene match: 8. This CDR3 has 17 amino acids. CDR3 sequence: CASSPRTSGSSYNEQFF. The CDR3 region has the DNA TGTGCCAGCAGCCCAAGGACTAGCGGGAGTTCATACAATGAGCAGTTCTTC.

Only a few counts were recorded for this clonotype. CDR3 DNA sequence: TGTGCCAGCATCGAGGGAACACACACTGAAGCTTTCTTT. It yields the protein CASIEGTHTEAFF. The chain has TRBV6-1 and TRBJ1-1; D remains unclear. The V gene's germline CDR1 is MNHNS and CDR2 SASEGT. This CDR3 is built from 13 residues. V lost 7 bases and J lost 3, with 12 bases in between.

This clonotype has only a few counts. The chain links TRBV7-2 to TRBJ2-7; TRBD1 agrees at 7 bases. V dropped 0 bases and J dropped 3; count of bases not matched to a gene: 8. The germline V gene encodes CDR1 SGHTA and CDR2 FQGNSA. The CDR3 loop spans 16 amino acids. The CDR3 DNA reads as TGTGCCAGCAGCTTAGCCTGGACAGGTGTTAGCTACGAGCAGTACTTC. Its translation is CASSLAWTGVSYEQYF. Combining the CDR3 with reference TRBV7-2 and TRBJ2-7 gives the whole variable domain GAGVSQSPSNKVTEKGKDVELRCDPISGHTALYWYRQSLGQGLEFLIYFQGNSAPDKSGLPSDRFSAERTGGSVSTLTIQRTQQEDSAVYLCASSLAWTGVSYEQYFGPGTRLTVT.

The chain employs TRBV21-1 and TRBJ2-1. TRBV21-1 is deemed a pseudogene. The CDR3 length is 14 residues. The CDR3 reads CASSKEGHFNEQFF. CDR3 coding DNA: TGTGCCAGCAGCAAAGAAGGTCACTTCAATGAGCAGTTCTTC.

This clonotype was seen only a few times. The chain carries TRBV5-1 and TRBJ2-2; D remains unclear. The CDR3 sequence is 15 residues long. Germline V gene data show CDR1 as SGHRS and CDR2 as YFSETQ. Trimming took off 3 bases at V and 9 bases at J, with 18 bases between the two ends. CDR3 sequence: CASSWTLGQRRELFF. The CDR3 DNA reads as TGCGCCAGCAGCTGGACCCTAGGGCAACGCCGGGAGCTGTTTTTT.

The chain is built from TRBV27 and TRBJ1-3; D call uncertain. There are 15 residues in the CDR3. Trimming shortened V by 3 bases and J by 2 bases, and 11 bases separated the two germline ends. Germline CDR1 MNHEY, CDR2 SMNVEV (reference sequence). CDR3 in amino acids: CASSLSRNPGNTIYF. In nucleotides, the CDR3 is TGTGCCAGCAGTTTGAGCCGAAATCCTGGAAACACCATATATTTT.

V and J are TRBV27 and TRBJ2-5, with D uncertain. With 5 bases removed from V and 2 bases from J, the gap between germline ends came to 9 bases. Germline V gene data show CDR1 as MNHEY and CDR2 as SMNVEV (reference sequence). This CDR3 is 13 amino acids long. The CDR3 is CASSQQSQETQYF. The DNA of the CDR3 is TGTGCCAGCAGTCAACAGAGTCAAGAGACCCAGTACTTC.

The CDR3, as DNA: TGCGCCAGCAGCCAAGGACGCACTTCGTACAATGAGCAGTTCTTC. The encoded protein is CASSQGRTSYNEQFF. This chain joins TRBV4-3 and TRBJ2-1; no clear D. The V gene's germline CDR1 is LGHNA and CDR2 YSLEER. The CDR3 spans 15 residues. V was pared by 1 base and J by 4 bases, with 11 bases between.